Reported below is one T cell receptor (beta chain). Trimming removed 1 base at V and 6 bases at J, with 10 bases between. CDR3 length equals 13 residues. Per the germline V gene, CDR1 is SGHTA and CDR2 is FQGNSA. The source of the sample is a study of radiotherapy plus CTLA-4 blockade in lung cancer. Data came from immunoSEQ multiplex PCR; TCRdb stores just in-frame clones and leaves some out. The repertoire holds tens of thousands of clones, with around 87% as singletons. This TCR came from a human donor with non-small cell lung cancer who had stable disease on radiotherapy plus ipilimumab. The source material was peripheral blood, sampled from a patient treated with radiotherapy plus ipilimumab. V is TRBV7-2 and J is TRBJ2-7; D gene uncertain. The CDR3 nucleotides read TGTGCCAGCAGCTTAGGTCCGAATAGCGAGCAGTACTTC. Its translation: CASSLGPNSEQYF.